The 23 T cell receptor beta chains below all came from one sample that was sequenced in a study of CXCR3-negative and CXCR3-positive naive CD8 T cells. General observations from the study: TRB CDR3 hydrophobicity was greater in CXCR3-positive naive cells than in CXCR3-negative naive cells.

Researchers prepared the TRB cDNA libraries using 5' RACE with UMI labels. TCRdb reprocessed the 5' RACE reads and keeps a single row for each CDR3 protein, giving no DNA. This sample's table has under 150,000 distinct CDR3 sequences. These receptors have no known antigen. The sample comprised naive CXCR3+ CD8+ T cells from blood. Subset meaning: CD45RO-CCR7+CD27+CD95- naive CD8+ T cells expressing CXCR3 (TNR3+). These receptor sequences come from a human donor in good health. Some clones in this sample may be carry-over from other donors' samples.

This chain connects TRBV6-2 or TRBV6-3 to TRBJ1-1. CDR3 length equals 12 residues. Germline lookup yields CDR1 MNHEY and CDR2 SVGEGT. CDR3 sequence reads: CASSYSADEAFF.

The CDR3 is CASSWGPFYEQYF. J is TRBJ2-7 and V is TRBV27; TCRdb's D call, TRBD1, is unchecked because there is no DNA. The CDR3 totals 13 residues. Germline V gene lookup returns CDR1 MNHEY and CDR2 SMNVEV (reference sequence).

The chain joins TRBV29-1 to TRBJ2-3; checking the TCRdb D call of TRBD2 is not possible without DNA. The CDR3 totals 18 residues. CDR1 SQVTM and CDR2 ANQGSEA come from the germline V gene. This CDR3 is CSVYFGTSGRSPPDTQYF.

The V call is TRBV5-1, the J call TRBJ2-1. CDR1 and CDR2 (germline): SGHRS, YFSETQ. There are 15 residues in the CDR3. The CDR3 is CASSLTYPPYNEQFF.

V usage is TRBV29-1 and J usage is TRBJ2-3; TCRdb names TRBD2, which stays unverified in the absence of DNA. This CDR3 comprises 14 residues. Looked up from germline, CDR1 is SQVTM and CDR2 is ANQGSEA. The CDR3 spells CSVGLAGVGDTQYF.

The CDR3 spells CASSLGTGPYEQYF. V and J are TRBV28 and TRBJ2-7; TCRdb returns TRBD1, unconfirmable since there is no DNA. The CDR3 length is 14 residues. Per germline, CDR1 MDHEN and CDR2 SYDVKM.

This chain links TRBV7-9 with TRBJ2-5; TCRdb's D call, TRBD2, is unchecked because there is no DNA. Per germline, CDR1 SEHNR and CDR2 FQNEAQ (reference sequence). CDR3 length equals 18 residues. CDR3 region: CASSTPLPPEEESETQYF. Together with reference TRBV7-9 and TRBJ2-5, the CDR3 gives the full variable domain: DTGVSQNPRHKITKRGQNVTFRCDPISEHNRLYWYRQTLGQGPEFLTYFQNEAQLEKSRLLSDRFSAERPKGSFSTLEIQRTEQGDSAMYLCASSTPLPPEEESETQYFGPGTRLLVL.

This chain joins TRBV9 and TRBJ1-2; TCRdb picks TRBD1, but there is no DNA to check that call. CDR1 is SGDLS and CDR2 is YYNGEE in the germline V gene. The CDR3 covers 13 residues. The CDR3 loop reads CASSPRDSSGYTF.

This chain uses TRBV7-8 with TRBJ2-7; the D gene TCRdb calls, TRBD2, cannot be checked with no DNA. The germline V gene encodes CDR1 SGHVS and CDR2 FQNEAQ. The CDR3 loop spans 15 amino acids. CDR3 amino acids: CASSSLTGPSYEQYF.

This chain uses TRBV29-1 with TRBJ2-7. This CDR3 comprises 13 residues. Germline CDR1 reads SQVTM; CDR2 reads ANQGSEA. The CDR3 sequence is CSVVISPSGEQYF.

The rearrangement uses TRBV29-1 and TRBJ2-2; TCRdb gives TRBD1 as the D gene, but with no DNA this cannot be confirmed. The CDR3 length is 17 residues. The germline gives CDR1 SQVTM, CDR2 ANQGSEA. CDR3 loop: CSVGGVGENLNTGELFF.

The chain uses TRBV7-7 and TRBJ2-1; TCRdb indicates TRBD2, and absent DNA this call remains unverified. Germline V gives CDR1 SSHAT, CDR2 FNYEAQ (reference sequence). There are 17 residues in the CDR3. The CDR3 region is CASSLNNGTSDYNEQFF. The full variable domain, completed using reference TRBV7-7 and TRBJ2-1, is GAGVSQSPRYKVTKRGQDVTLRCDPISSHATLYWYQQALGQGPEFLTYFNYEAQPDKSGLPSDRFSAERPEGSISTLTIQRTEQRDSAMYRCASSLNNGTSDYNEQFFGPGTRLTVL.

This chain connects TRBV29-1 to TRBJ2-7; with no DNA, the TCRdb D assignment of TRBD1 cannot be verified. The CDR3 runs 14 residues. From germline, CDR1 is SQVTM and CDR2 ANQGSEA. The CDR3: CSVEEEQGDYEQYF.

The chain joins TRBV5-4 to TRBJ2-1; the TCRdb D gene call, TRBD2, has no DNA to confirm it. Looked up from germline, CDR1 is SGHNT and CDR2 is YYREEE (reference sequence). The CDR3 is made up of 15 amino acids. This chain's CDR3 is CASSFRERTYNEQFF.

The chain has TRBV7-6 and TRBJ2-2; without DNA, the TCRdb call of TRBD1 cannot be checked. This CDR3 has 18 residues. In germline, CDR1 is SGHVS, CDR2 FNYEAQ. CDR3 protein: CATSREPPGQGYTGELFF. The full variable domain, in which reference TRBV7-6 and TRBJ2-2 provide the parts outside the CDR3, is GAGVSQSPRYKVTKRGQDVALRCDPISGHVSLYWYRQALGQGPEFLTYFNYEAQQDKSGLPNDRFSAERPEGSISTLTIQRTEQRDSAMYRCATSREPPGQGYTGELFFGEGSRLTVL.

This rearrangement joins TRBV5-1 to TRBJ1-1. The CDR3 contains 13 residues. Per the germline V gene, CDR1 is SGHRS and CDR2 is YFSETQ. CDR3 sequence: CASSLMVMSEAFF.

The V and J genes are TRBV7-2 and TRBJ2-7; TCRdb's D call, TRBD2, is unchecked because there is no DNA. This CDR3 has 15 residues. CDR1 is SGHTA, CDR2 FQGNSA, per germline. CDR3: CASSQLLAGGYEQYF.

The V gene is TRBV7-9, the J gene TRBJ2-1. The CDR3 spans 11 residues. CDR1 is SEHNR, CDR2 FQNEAQ, per germline (reference sequence). CDR3 in amino acids: CASSPRSEQFF. The whole variable domain, remainder taken from reference TRBV7-9 and TRBJ2-1, is DTGVSQNPRHKITKRGQNVTFRCDPISEHNRLYWYRQTLGQGPEFLTYFQNEAQLEKSRLLSDRFSAERPKGSFSTLEIQRTEQGDSAMYLCASSPRSEQFFGPGTRLTVL.

V is TRBV7-8 and J is TRBJ2-7; TCRdb's assignment of TRBD1 cannot be checked, as there is no DNA. This CDR3 is built from 15 residues. Germline values: CDR1 SGHVS, CDR2 FQNEAQ. The CDR3 sequence: CASSLVGQGIDEQYF.

The V gene is TRBV28, the J gene TRBJ1-1. The CDR3 runs to 13 residues. From germline, CDR1 is MDHEN and CDR2 SYDVKM. The CDR3 here is CASSGRLNTEAFF.

The CDR3 reads CASSPREPATNTEAFF. This chain connects TRBV7-9 to TRBJ1-1. CDR1 is SEHNR and CDR2 is FQNEAQ in the germline V gene (reference sequence). The CDR3 consists of 16 residues.

The chain joins TRBV5-8 to TRBJ2-7; TCRdb returns TRBD2, unconfirmable since there is no DNA. Germline V gene data show CDR1 as SGHTS and CDR2 as YDEGEE. This CDR3 region has 14 residues. CDR3: CASRTRGGSREQYF.

This CDR3 reads CASTSGRALNTEAFF. The rearrangement uses TRBV7-9 and TRBJ1-1. The CDR3 covers 15 residues. Germline V gene sequence: CDR1 SEHNR, CDR2 FQNEAQ (reference sequence).